The sequence of this T cell receptor (beta chain) was determined in a study of shared clonotypes between healthy human individuals. V trimming: 1 base; J trimming: 5 bases; junction bases outside the gene matches: 8. The CDR3 spans 16 residues. The germline CDR1 and CDR2 sequences are SGHRS and YFSETQ. Into CD45RA+ naive and CD45RA-negative memory subsets, the CD4+ cells were split. Every subset had its genomic DNA shared out evenly among several immunoSEQ plates. TCRdb's table, derived via immunoSEQ multiplex PCR, lists solely in-frame clones and lacks some. The sample carries approximately 1.5 million clones, 95% to 99% recorded once.

The TCR comes from a man in his thirties or forties in good health. The chain employs TRBV5-1 and TRBJ2-7, with 11 bases that match TRBD2. Sequencing used naive CD4+ T cells sorted from blood. The subset denotes: CD45RA+ positively selected. CDR3 DNA sequence: TGCGCCAGCAGCTTGACTATAGCGGGAGGGCCCGACGAGCAGTACTTC. It codes for CASSLTIAGGPDEQYF. The variable domain in full, completed from reference TRBV5-1 and TRBJ2-7, reads KAGVTQTPRYLIKTRGQQVTLSCSPISGHRSVSWYQQTPGQGLQFLFEYFSETQRNKGNFPGRFSGRQFSNSRSEMNVSTLELGDSALYLCASSLTIAGGPDEQYFGPGTRLTVT.